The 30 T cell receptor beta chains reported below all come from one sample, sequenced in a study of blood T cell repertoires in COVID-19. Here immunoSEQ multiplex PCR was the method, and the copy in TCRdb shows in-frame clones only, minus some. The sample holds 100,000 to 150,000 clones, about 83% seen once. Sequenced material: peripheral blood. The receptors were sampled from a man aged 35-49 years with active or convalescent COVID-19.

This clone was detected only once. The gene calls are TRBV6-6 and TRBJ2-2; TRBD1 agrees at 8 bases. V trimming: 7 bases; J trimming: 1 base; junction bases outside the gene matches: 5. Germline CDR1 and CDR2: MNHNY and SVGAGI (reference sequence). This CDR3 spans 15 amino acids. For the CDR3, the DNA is TGTGCCAGCAAGACCGGGACAGGGAACACCGGGGAGCTGTTTTTT. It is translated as CASKTGTGNTGELFF.

The CDR3: CASSTGQDDYGYTF. DNA of the CDR3: TGTGCCAGCAGTACCGGACAGGACGACTATGGCTACACCTTC. J is TRBJ1-2 and V is TRBV6-5; 7 bases are a match to TRBD1. V lost 5 bases and J lost 3; bases outside the gene matches: 6. The V gene's germline CDR1 is MNHEY and CDR2 SVGAGI. The CDR3 consists of 14 residues.

CDR3 protein: CASRVDTPYDQYF. The CDR3 nucleotides are TGTGCCAGCAGGGTGGACACGCCCTATGACCAGTACTTC. This chain uses TRBV2 with TRBJ2-5, with D possibly TRBD1 on 5 matching bases. CDR3 length equals 13 residues. Looked up from germline, CDR1 is SNHLY and CDR2 is FYNNEI. V was pared by 6 bases and J by 10 bases, with 18 bases between.

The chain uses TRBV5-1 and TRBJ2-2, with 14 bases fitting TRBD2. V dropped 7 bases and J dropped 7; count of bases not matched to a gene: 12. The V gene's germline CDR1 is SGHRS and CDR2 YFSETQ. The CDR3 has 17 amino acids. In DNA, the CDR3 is TGCGCCAGCTCCGCCCCAGGACTAGCGGGGGGCAGCGGGGAGCTGTTTTTT. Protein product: CASSAPGLAGGSGELFF.

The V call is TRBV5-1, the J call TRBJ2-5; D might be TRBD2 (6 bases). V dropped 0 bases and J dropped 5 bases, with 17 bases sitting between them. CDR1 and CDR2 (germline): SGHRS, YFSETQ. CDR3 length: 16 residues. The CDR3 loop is CASSLASGLPQETQYF. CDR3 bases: TGCGCCAGCAGCTTGGCCTCGGGACTGCCTCAGGAGACCCAGTACTTC.

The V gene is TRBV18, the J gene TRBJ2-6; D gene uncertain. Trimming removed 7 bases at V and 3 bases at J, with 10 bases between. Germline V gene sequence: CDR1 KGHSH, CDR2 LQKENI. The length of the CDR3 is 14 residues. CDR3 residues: CASYGSGGANVLTF. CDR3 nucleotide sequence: TGTGCCAGCTACGGGTCTGGTGGGGCCAACGTCCTGACTTTC.

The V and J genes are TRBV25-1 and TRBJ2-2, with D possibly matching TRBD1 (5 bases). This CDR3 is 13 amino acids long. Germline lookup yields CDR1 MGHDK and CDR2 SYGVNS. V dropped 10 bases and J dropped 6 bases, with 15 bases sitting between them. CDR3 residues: CATLLSGSGELFF. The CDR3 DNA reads TGTGCCACCCTTCTTTCAGGGTCCGGGGAGCTGTTTTTT. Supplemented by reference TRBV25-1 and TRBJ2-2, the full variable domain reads EADIYQTPRYLVIGTGKKITLECSQTMGHDKMYWYQQDPGMELHLIHYSYGVNSTEKGDLSSESTVSRIRTEHFPLTLESARPSHTSQYLCATLLSGSGELFFGEGSRLTVL.

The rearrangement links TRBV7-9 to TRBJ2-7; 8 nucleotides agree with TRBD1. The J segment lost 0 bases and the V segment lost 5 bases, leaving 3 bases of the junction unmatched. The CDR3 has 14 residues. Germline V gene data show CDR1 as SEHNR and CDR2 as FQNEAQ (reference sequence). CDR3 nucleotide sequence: TGTGCCAGCAGCCTGACAGGGGTCTCCTACGAGCAGTACTTC. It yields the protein CASSLTGVSYEQYF.

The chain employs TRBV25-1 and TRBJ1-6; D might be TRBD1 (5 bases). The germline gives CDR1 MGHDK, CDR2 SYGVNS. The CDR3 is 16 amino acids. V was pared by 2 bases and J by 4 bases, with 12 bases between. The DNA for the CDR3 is TGTGCCAGCAGTGAAACCCTGACAGATTATAATTCACCCCTCCACTTT. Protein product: CASSETLTDYNSPLHF.

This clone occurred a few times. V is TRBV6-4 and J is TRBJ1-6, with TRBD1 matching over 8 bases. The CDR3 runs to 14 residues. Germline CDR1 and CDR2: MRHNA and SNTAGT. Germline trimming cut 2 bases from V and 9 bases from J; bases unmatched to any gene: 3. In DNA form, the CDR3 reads TGTGCCAGCAGTGACACAGGGGGGGTTTCACCCCTCCACTTT. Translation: CASSDTGGVSPLHF.

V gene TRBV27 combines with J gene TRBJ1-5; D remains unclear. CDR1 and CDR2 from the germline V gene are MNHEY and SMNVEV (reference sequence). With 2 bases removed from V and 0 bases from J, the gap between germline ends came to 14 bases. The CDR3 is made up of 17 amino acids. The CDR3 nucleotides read TGTGCCAGCAGTTTAGGAGGCGGATTCTATAGCAATCAGCCCCAGCATTTT. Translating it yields CASSLGGGFYSNQPQHF.

As DNA, the CDR3 is TGTGCCAGCTCGCAGTGGAAGGGGGCCCAGGAGACCCAGTACTTC. It translates to CASSQWKGAQETQYF. The genes are TRBV18 and TRBJ2-5; 7 nucleotides align to TRBD1. Germline CDR1 is KGHSH and CDR2 is LQKENI. Trimming cost V 6 bases and J 5 bases; bases outside gene matches: 12. The CDR3 length is 15 residues.

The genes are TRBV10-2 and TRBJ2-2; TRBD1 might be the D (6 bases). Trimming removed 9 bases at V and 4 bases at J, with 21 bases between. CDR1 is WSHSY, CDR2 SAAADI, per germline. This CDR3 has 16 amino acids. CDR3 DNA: TGCGCCAGTAAGATTATGGGGACACTACCCACCGGGGAGCTGTTTTTT. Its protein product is CASKIMGTLPTGELFF.

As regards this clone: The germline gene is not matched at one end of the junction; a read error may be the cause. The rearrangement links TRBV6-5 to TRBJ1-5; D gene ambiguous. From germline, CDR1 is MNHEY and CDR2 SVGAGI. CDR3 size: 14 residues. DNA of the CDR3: TGTGCCAGCAGTAAGGCGGCTAGCCATCAGCCCCAGCATTTT. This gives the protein CASSKAASHQPQHF.

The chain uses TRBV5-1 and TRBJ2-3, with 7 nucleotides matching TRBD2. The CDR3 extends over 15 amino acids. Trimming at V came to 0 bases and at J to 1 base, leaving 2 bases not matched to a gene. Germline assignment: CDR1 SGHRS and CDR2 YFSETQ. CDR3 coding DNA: TGCGCCAGCAGCTTGGTTCGGGGGGGCACAGATACGCAGTATTTT. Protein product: CASSLVRGGTDTQYF.

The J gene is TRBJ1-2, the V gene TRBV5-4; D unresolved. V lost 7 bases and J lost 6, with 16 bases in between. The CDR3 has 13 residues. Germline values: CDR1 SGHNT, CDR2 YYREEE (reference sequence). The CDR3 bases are TGTGCCAGCCCGGACTCCTTCGGGGATGGCTACACCTTC. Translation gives CASPDSFGDGYTF.

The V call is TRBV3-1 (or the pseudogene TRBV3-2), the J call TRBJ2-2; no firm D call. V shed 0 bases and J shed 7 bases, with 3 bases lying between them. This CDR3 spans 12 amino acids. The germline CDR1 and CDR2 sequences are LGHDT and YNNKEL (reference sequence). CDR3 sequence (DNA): TGTGCCAGCAGCCAAGATAACGGGGAGCTGTTTTTT. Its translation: CASSQDNGELFF.

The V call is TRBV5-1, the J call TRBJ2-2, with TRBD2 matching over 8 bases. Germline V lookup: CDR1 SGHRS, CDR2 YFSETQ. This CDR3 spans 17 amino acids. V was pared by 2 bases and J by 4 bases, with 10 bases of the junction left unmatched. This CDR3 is CASSFDRGGSGTGELFF. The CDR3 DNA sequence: TGCGCCAGCAGCTTCGACCGGGGGGGCTCGGGCACCGGGGAGCTGTTTTTT.

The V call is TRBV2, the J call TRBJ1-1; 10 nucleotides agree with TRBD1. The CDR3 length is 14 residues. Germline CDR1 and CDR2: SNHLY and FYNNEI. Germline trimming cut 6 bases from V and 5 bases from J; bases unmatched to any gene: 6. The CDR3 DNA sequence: TGTGCCAGCAGCGGACAGGGGGTAGGAACTGAAGCTTTCTTT. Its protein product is CASSGQGVGTEAFF.

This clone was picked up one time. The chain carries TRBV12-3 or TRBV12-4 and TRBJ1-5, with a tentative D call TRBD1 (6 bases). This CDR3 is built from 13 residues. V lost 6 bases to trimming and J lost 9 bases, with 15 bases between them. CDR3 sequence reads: CASRQQGWGPQHF. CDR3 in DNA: TGTGCCAGCAGGCAACAGGGATGGGGGCCCCAGCATTTT.

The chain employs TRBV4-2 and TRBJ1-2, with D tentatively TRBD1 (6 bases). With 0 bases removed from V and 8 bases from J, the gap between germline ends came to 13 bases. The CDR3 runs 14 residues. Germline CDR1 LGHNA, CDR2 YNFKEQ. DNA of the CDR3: TGTGCCAGCAGCCAAGATGGGACACCTTTCGGCTACACCTTC. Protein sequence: CASSQDGTPFGYTF.

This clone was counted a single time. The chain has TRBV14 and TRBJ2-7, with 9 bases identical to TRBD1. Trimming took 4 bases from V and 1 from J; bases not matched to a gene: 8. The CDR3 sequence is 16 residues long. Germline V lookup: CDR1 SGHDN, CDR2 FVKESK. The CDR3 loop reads CASSPLGQGLSYEQYF. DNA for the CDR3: TGTGCCAGCAGCCCCCTCGGACAGGGGCTTTCCTACGAGCAGTACTTC.

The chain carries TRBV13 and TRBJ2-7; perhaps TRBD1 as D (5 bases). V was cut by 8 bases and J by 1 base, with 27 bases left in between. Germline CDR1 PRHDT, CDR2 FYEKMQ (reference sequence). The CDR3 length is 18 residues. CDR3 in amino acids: CASGGRVGFALGSYEQYF. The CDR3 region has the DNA TGTGCCAGCGGTGGCAGGGTTGGGTTTGCCTTAGGGTCCTACGAGCAGTACTTC.

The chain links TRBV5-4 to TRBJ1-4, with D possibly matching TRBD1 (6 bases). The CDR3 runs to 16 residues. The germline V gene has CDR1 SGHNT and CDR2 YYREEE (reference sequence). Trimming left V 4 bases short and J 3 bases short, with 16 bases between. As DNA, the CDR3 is TGTGCCAGCAGCGATACCGACCGGACAGCTAATGAAAAACTGTTTTTT. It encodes CASSDTDRTANEKLFF. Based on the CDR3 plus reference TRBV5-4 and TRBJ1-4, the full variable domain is ETGVTQSPTHLIKTRGQQVTLRCSSQSGHNTVSWYQQALGQGPQFIFQYYREEENGRGNFPPRFSGLQFPNYSSELNVNALELDDSALYLCASSDTDRTANEKLFFGSGTQLSVL.

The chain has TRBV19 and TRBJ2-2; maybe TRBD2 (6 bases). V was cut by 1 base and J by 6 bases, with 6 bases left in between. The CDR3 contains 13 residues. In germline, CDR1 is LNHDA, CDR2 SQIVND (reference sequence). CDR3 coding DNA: TGTGCCAGTAGTATAGCTAGCGCCGGGGAGCTGTTTTTT. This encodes CASSIASAGELFF.

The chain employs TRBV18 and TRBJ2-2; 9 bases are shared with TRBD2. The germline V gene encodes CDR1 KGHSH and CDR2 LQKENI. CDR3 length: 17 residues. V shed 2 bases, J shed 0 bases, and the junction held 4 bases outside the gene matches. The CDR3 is CASSPNLAGSNTGELFF. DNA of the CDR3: TGTGCCAGCTCACCAAATCTAGCGGGGTCGAACACCGGGGAGCTGTTTTTT.

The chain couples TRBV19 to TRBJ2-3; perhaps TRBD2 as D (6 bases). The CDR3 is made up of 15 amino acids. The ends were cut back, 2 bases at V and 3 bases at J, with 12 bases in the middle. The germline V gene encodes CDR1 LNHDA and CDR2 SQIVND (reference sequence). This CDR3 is CASSIRRGGTDTQYF. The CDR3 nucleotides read TGTGCCAGTAGTATAAGGCGGGGTGGAACAGATACGCAGTATTTT.

The CDR3: CASSLVRGTYYGYTF. CDR3 nucleotides: TGTGCCAGCAGCTTAGTCCGGGGGACGTACTATGGCTACACCTTC. The chain employs TRBV11-2 and TRBJ1-2, with a tentative D call TRBD1 (5 bases). The V gene's germline CDR1 is SGHAT and CDR2 FQNNGV. V dropped 1 base and J dropped 3 bases, with 12 bases sitting between them. The CDR3 sequence is 15 residues long.

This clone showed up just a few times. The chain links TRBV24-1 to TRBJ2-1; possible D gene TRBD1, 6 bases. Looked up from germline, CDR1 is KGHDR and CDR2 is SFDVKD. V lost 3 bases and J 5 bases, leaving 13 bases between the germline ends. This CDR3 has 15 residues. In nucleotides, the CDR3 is TGTGCCACCAGTGATAACAGGGCTGTCCACAATGAGCAGTTCTTC. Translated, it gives CATSDNRAVHNEQFF.

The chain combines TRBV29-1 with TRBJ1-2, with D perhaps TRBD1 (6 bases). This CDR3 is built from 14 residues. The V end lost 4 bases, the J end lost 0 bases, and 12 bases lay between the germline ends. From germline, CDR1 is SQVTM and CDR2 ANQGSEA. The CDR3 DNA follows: TGCAGCGTTGTCAGGGACACATCTAACTATGGCTACACCTTC. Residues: CSVVRDTSNYGYTF. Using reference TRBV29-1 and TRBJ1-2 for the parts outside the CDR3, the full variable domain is SAVISQKPSRDICQRGTSLTIQCQVDSQVTMMFWYRQQPGQSLTLIATANQGSEATYESGFVIDKFPISRPNLTFSTLTVSNMSPEDSSIYLCSVVRDTSNYGYTFGSGTRLTVV.